The T cell receptor (beta chain) described here comes from a study of OX40 agonist ivuxolimab in advanced cancers. Repertoires were generated with immunoSEQ multiplex PCR, while TCRdb's copy carries only in-frame clones and drops some. This table holds tens of thousands of clones, 85% found once. CDR1 and CDR2 from the germline V gene are SGHRS and YFSETQ. The CDR3 spans 14 residues. The V end lost 3 bases, the J end lost 0 bases, and 9 bases lay between the germline ends. The J gene is TRBJ1-1, the V gene TRBV5-1, with TRBD1 as a possible D gene (5 bases). The clonotype comes from an adult with an advanced solid tumor such as melanoma, head and neck, liver or kidney cancer. Sample: CD4+ or CD8+ T cells sorted from blood, taken in a trial of the OX40 agonist ivuxolimab. The CDR3 here is CASSWGVMNTEAFF. CDR3 DNA: TGCGCCAGCAGCTGGGGGGTAATGAACACTGAAGCTTTCTTT. The full variable domain, with the rest looked up from reference TRBV5-1 and TRBJ1-1, is KAGVTQTPRYLIKTRGQQVTLSCSPISGHRSVSWYQQTPGQGLQFLFEYFSETQRNKGNFPGRFSGRQFSNSRSEMNVSTLELGDSALYLCASSWGVMNTEAFFGQGTRLTVV.